This entry concerns a single T cell receptor (beta chain). The antigen is undetermined. This entry belongs to a study of cytomegalovirus exposure and HLA in healthy donors. Findings and limits, study-wide: Diagnosis of cytomegalovirus status made by the classifier reportedly showed high specificity and sensitivity. Most subjects' HLA-A and HLA-B alleles were reportedly predicted from TCR beta sequences.

Primers included in the PCR were 60 Vbeta and 13 Jbeta primers. Data came from immunoSEQ multiplex PCR; TCRdb stores just in-frame clones and leaves some out. The table lists tens of thousands of clones, around 70% of them singletons. This receptor was taken from a man aged 35-49 years in good health and CMV-seropositive. Material: PBMCs.

The DNA of the CDR3 is TGTGCCAGCCGGGTCACAGATACGCAGTATTTT. Translating it yields CASRVTDTQYF. The V and J genes are TRBV2 and TRBJ2-3; no firm D call. The CDR3 has 11 residues. Trimming took off 8 bases at V and 2 bases at J, with 5 bases between the two ends. Germline V gives CDR1 SNHLY, CDR2 FYNNEI.